Below are 3 T cell receptor beta chains sequenced from a single sample in a study of T-cell reconstitution after alpha-beta-depleted transplantation in children. The library targeted TCRbeta and was prepared with unique molecular identifiers. Each CDR3 protein gets one entry after TCRdb re-called the PCR reads with MiXCR. The table has over 80,000 distinct CDR3 sequences, around a quarter seen once. The sample was PBMCs, taken before TCRalphabeta/CD19-depleted stem cell transplant. The receptors shown here come from a boy aged 2 to 10 with acute lymphoblastic leukemia, due to receive a stem cell transplant.

Only a few counts were recorded for this clonotype. This sequence joins TRBV28 and TRBJ1-2; 7 bases fit TRBD1. Germline loops: CDR1 MDHEN, CDR2 SYDVKM. V trimming: 2 bases; J trimming: 4 bases; junction bases outside the gene matches: 1. The CDR3 consists of 13 residues. DNA of the CDR3: TGTGCCAGCAGTTTAGACAGGGTCTATGGCTACACCTTC. Its protein product is CASSLDRVYGYTF.

V usage is TRBV27 and J usage is TRBJ1-1; 7 bases fit TRBD1. V lost 6 bases to trimming and J lost 5 bases; unmatched junction nucleotides: 15. There are 16 residues in the CDR3. Germline CDR1 is MNHEY and CDR2 is SMNVEV (reference sequence). Here the CDR3 DNA reads TGTGCCAGCAGGTTACAGGGGCGCGTCCCTACAACTGAAGCTTTCTTT. It translates to CASRLQGRVPTTEAFF.

The sample holds a few counts of this clonotype. The chain has TRBV5-5 and TRBJ2-3; D gene ambiguous. V was pared by 4 bases and J by 5 bases, with 11 bases between. The CDR3 covers 13 residues. Per germline, CDR1 SGHKS and CDR2 YYEKEE (reference sequence). The CDR3 protein is CASSPPRRDTQYF. DNA of the CDR3: TGTGCCAGCAGCCCCCCAAGACGAGATACGCAGTATTTT.